The subject of this entry is one TCR beta chain. The sample is drawn from a study of OX40 agonist ivuxolimab in advanced cancers. Whole-study context: Dosing consisted of intravenous ivuxolimab at 0.01 to 10 mg/kg every 2 weeks. Participants averaged approximately 65 years of age (range about 23 to 90) and were 82.7% male.

V was pared by 10 bases and J by 4 bases, with 13 bases between. CDR3 length equals 12 residues. The germline gives CDR1 MNHNY, CDR2 SVGAGI (reference sequence). Sampling times: baseline, cycle 4 day 1, cycle 7 day 1. TCRdb's copy holds only in-frame clones and misses some; the assay was immunoSEQ multiplex PCR. The data show roughly 95,000 clones, with 70% to 90% seen just once and just under 2% held by the top ten. The TCR was taken from an adult with an advanced solid tumor such as melanoma, head and neck, liver or kidney cancer. The starting material was CD4+ or CD8+ T cells sorted from blood, obtained in a trial of the OX40 agonist ivuxolimab. The chain recombines TRBV6-6 with TRBJ2-5, with TRBD1 as a possible D gene (5 bases). CDR3 DNA sequence: TGTGCCACCGCGCAGGGAACAGAGACCCAGTACTTC. This translates into CATAQGTETQYF.